The following is a T cell receptor beta chain sequence with its context. The data were obtained in a study of early T cells in non-severe SARS-CoV-2 infection. TCRdb re-derived calls from the 5' RACE reads in MiXCR, one entry per CDR3 protein. The table shows 63,000 or so distinct CDR3 sequences, with 11% occurring only once. V was cut by 5 bases and J by 8 bases, with 10 bases left in between. CDR3 length equals 12 residues. CDR1 SEHNR and CDR2 FQNEAQ come from the germline V gene (reference sequence). The rearrangement links TRBV7-9 to TRBJ2-4; D remains ambiguous. This receptor was obtained from an adult who was a healthcare worker with PCR-confirmed SARS-CoV-2 infection or an uninfected control (not recorded which). This specimen consisted of whole blood, obtained at baseline. CDR3 DNA: TGTGCCAGCAGCCCCCCAGTAGACATTCAGTACTTC. It codes for CASSPPVDIQYF.